This T cell receptor beta chain was retrieved from a study of OX40 agonist ivuxolimab in advanced cancers. The sampling schedule covered blood at baseline, cycle 4 day 1, and cycle 7 day 1. A word on this clone: The limits of the CDR3 on the DNA are not certain, so only TCRdb's listed CDR3 is given.

The CDR3 totals 23 residues, both ends included. Germline CDR1 MNHEY, CDR2 SMNVEV (reference sequence). The protocol was immunoSEQ multiplex PCR, while the TCRdb copy is restricted to in-frame clones and leaves out a portion. The table includes 55,000 to 80,000 clones, approximately 86% detected once. The material sequenced was CD4+ or CD8+ T cells sorted from blood, taken in a trial of the OX40 agonist ivuxolimab. The clonotype was recovered from an adult with an advanced solid tumor such as melanoma, head and neck, liver or kidney cancer. The chain couples TRBV27 to TRBJ2-1; whether TRBD2, the table's D call, matches the DNA was not checked. The chain's CDR3 is CASSLYSGVPSGRLSWSYNEQFF.